This T cell receptor beta chain was identified during a study of OX40 agonist ivuxolimab in advanced cancers. Libraries were prepared by immunoSEQ multiplex PCR; TCRdb keeps only in-frame clonotypes and omits some of them. This sample has approximately 60,000 clones, with 87% found just once. This CDR3 contains 14 residues. Trimming took 6 bases from V and 6 from J; bases not matched to a gene: 5. The germline V gene has CDR1 MNHNS and CDR2 SASEGT. V is TRBV6-1 and J is TRBJ1-5; 10 positions agree with TRBD1. The specimen was CD4+ or CD8+ T cells sorted from blood, collected in a trial of the OX40 agonist ivuxolimab. The clonotype comes from an adult with an advanced solid tumor such as melanoma, head and neck, liver or kidney cancer. This CDR3 reads CASRKTGGGQPQHF. The CDR3 DNA is TGTGCCAGCAGAAAGACAGGGGGCGGTCAGCCCCAGCATTTT.